Reported below is one T cell receptor (beta chain). These data are taken from a study of blood T cell repertoires in COVID-19. Sequenced by immunoSEQ multiplex PCR; TCRdb stores in-frame clones only, minus some. The sample lists under 350,000 clones; 89% were seen once. The CDR3 is made up of 15 amino acids. Per the germline V gene, CDR1 is SNHLY and CDR2 is FYNNEI. V lost 5 bases, J lost 2 bases, and 16 bases lay in between. This rearrangement joins TRBV2 to TRBJ2-7; tentatively, D is TRBD2 (6 bases). Sequenced: peripheral blood. This receptor was obtained from a man in his forties or fifties with acute or convalescent COVID-19. CDR3 sequence: CASSTGLTVAYEQYF. CDR3 nucleotides: TGTGCCAGCAGTACCGGACTAACAGTCGCCTACGAGCAGTACTTC.